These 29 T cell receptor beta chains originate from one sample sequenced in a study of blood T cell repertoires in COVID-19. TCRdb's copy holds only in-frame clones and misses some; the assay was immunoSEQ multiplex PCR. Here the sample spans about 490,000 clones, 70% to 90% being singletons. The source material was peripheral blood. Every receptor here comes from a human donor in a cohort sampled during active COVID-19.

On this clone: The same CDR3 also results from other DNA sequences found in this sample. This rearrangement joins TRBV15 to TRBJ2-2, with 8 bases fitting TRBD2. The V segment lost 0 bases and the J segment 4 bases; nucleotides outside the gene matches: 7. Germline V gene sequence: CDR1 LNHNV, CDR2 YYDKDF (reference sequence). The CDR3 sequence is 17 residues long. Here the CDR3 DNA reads TGTGCCACCAGCAGAGATGGAGCGGGAGCGGGCACCGGGGAGCTGTTTTTT. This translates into CATSRDGAGAGTGELFF.

In nucleotides, the CDR3 is TGTGCCAGCAGGAGAGCGGGAGATGCAGATACGCAGTATTTT. This encodes CASRRAGDADTQYF. The chain combines TRBV28 with TRBJ2-3; TRBD2 matches 8 bases. V lost 6 bases to trimming and J lost 4 bases; unmatched junction nucleotides: 6. This CDR3 region has 14 residues. Germline CDR1 is MDHEN and CDR2 is SYDVKM. The entire variable domain, with the rest obtained from reference TRBV28 and TRBJ2-3, is as follows: DVKVTQSSRYLVKRTGEKVFLECVQDMDHENMFWYRQDPGLGLRLIYFSYDVKMKEKGDIPEGYSVSREKKERFSLILESASTNQTSMYLCASRRAGDADTQYFGPGTRLTVL.

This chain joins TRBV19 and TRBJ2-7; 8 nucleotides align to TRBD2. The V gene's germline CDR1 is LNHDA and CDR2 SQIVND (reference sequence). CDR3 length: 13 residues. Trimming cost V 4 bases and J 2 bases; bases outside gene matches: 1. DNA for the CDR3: TGTGCCAGTAGTACGGGGGGGGCCTACGAGCAGTACTTC. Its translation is CASSTGGAYEQYF.

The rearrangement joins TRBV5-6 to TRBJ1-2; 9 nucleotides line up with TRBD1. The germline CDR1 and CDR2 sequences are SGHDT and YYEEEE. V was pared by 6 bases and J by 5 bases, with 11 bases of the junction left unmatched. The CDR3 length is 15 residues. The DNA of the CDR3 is TGTGCCAGCATCAACCGGGACAGGGTTCCTTATGGCTACACCTTC. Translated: CASINRDRVPYGYTF.

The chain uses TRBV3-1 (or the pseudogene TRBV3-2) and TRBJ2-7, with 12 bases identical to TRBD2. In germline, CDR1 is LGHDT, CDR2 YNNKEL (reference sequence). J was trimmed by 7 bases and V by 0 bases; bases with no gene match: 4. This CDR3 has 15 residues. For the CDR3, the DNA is TGTGCCAGCAGCCAAGACCTTGGACTAGCGGGGGAGCAGTACTTC. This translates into CASSQDLGLAGEQYF.

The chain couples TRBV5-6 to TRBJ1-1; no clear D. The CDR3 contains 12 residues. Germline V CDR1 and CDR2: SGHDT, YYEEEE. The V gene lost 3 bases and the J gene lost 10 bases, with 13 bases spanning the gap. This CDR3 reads CASSSRTYGAFF. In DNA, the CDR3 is TGTGCCAGCAGCTCTAGGACTTATGGAGCTTTCTTT.

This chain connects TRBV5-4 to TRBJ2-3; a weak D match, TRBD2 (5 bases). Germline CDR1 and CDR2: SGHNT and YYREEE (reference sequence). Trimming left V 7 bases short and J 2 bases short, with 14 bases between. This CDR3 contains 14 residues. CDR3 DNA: TGTGCCAGCTATGTTGCGGGCTTCACAGATACGCAGTATTTT. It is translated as CASYVAGFTDTQYF.

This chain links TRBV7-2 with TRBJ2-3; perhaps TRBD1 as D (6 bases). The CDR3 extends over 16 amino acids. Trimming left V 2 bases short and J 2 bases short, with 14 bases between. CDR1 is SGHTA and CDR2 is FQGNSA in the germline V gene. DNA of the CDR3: TGTGCCAGCAGCTTAACCGTCACAGGGAACACAGATACGCAGTATTTT. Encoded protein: CASSLTVTGNTDTQYF.

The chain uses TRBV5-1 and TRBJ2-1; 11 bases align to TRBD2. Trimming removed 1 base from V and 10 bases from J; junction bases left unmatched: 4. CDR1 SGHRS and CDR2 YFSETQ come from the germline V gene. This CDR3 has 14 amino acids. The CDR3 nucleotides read TGCGCCAGCAGCTTGTCCCTAGCGGGAGGCGAGCAGTTCTTC. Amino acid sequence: CASSLSLAGGEQFF.

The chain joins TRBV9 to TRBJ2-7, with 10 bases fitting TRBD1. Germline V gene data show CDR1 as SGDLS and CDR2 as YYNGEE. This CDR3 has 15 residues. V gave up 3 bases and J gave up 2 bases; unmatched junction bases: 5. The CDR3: CASSEGQGVPYEQYF. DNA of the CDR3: TGTGCCAGCAGCGAAGGACAGGGGGTCCCCTACGAGCAGTACTTC. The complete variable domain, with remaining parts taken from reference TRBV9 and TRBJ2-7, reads DSGVTQTPKHLITATGQRVTLRCSPRSGDLSVYWYQQSLDQGLQFLIQYYNGEERAKGNILERFSAQQFPDLHSELNLSSLELGDSALYFCASSEGQGVPYEQYFGPGTRLTVT.

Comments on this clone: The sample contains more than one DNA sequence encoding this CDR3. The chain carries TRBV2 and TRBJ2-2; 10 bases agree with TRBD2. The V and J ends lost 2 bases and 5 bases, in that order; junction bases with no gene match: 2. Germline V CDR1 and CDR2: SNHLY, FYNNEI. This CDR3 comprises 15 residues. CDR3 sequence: CASSELAGVTGELFF. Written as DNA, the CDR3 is TGTGCCAGCAGTGAACTAGCGGGAGTGACCGGGGAGCTGTTTTTT.

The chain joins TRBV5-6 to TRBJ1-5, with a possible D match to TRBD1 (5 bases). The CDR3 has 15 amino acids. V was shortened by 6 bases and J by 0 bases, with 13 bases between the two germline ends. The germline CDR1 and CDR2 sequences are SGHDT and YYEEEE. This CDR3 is CASTDRRYSNQPQHF. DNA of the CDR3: TGTGCCAGCACCGACAGAAGATATAGCAATCAGCCCCAGCATTTT.

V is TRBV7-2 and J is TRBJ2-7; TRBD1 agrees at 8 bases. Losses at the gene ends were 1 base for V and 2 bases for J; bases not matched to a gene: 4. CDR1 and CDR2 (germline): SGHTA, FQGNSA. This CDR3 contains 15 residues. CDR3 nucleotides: TGTGCCAGCAGCTTAGGGGACAGGCCGACCTACGAGCAGTACTTC. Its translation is CASSLGDRPTYEQYF.

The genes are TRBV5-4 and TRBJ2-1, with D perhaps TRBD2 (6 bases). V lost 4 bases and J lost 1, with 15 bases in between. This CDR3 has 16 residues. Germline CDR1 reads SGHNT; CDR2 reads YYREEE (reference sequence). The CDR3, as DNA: TGTGCCAGCAGCACCGACCTTAGCGGTTCCTACAATGAGCAGTTCTTC. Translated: CASSTDLSGSYNEQFF.

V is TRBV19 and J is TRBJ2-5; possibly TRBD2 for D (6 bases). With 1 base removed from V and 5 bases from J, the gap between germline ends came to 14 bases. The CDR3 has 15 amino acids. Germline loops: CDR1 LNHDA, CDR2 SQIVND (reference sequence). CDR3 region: CASSIGTGDWETQYF. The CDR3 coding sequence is TGTGCCAGTAGTATAGGGACGGGAGACTGGGAGACCCAGTACTTC.

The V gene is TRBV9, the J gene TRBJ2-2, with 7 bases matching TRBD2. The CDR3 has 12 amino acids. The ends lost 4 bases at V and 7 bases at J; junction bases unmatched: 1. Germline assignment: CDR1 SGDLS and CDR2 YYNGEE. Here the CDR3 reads CASSRGSGELFF. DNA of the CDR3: TGTGCCAGCAGCCGCGGGAGCGGGGAGCTGTTTTTT. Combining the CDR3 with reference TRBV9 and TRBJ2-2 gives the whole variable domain DSGVTQTPKHLITATGQRVTLRCSPRSGDLSVYWYQQSLDQGLQFLIQYYNGEERAKGNILERFSAQQFPDLHSELNLSSLELGDSALYFCASSRGSGELFFGEGSRLTVL.

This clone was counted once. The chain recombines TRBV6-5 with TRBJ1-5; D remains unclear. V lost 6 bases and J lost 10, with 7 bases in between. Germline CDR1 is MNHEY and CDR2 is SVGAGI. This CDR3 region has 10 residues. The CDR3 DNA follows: TGTGCCAGCAGCTGGCCCCCCCAGCATTTT. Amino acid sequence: CASSWPPQHF.

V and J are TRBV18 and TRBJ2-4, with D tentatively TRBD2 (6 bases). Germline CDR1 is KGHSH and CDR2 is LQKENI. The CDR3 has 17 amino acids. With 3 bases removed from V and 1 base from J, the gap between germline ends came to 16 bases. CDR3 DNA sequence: TGTGCCAGCTCACCCCTCGAAGCGGGTACCGCCAAAAACATTCAGTACTTC. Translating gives CASSPLEAGTAKNIQYF.

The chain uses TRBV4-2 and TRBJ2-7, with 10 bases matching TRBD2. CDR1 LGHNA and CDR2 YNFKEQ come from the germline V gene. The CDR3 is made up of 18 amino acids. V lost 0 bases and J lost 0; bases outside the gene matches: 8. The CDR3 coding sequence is TGTGCCAGCAGCCAAGAGTTGCGCCTAGCGGGGGACTCCTACGAGCAGTACTTC. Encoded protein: CASSQELRLAGDSYEQYF.

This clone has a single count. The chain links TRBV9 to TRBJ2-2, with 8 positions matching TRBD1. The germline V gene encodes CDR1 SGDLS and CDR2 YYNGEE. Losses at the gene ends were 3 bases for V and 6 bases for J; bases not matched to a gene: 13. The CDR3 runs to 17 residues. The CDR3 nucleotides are TGTGCCAGCAGCGCAATGCTTGGACAGGGTGAGGCCGGGGAGCTGTTTTTT. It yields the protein CASSAMLGQGEAGELFF.

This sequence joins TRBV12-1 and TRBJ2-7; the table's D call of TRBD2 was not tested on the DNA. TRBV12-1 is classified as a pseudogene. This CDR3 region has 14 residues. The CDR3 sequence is CAIPLREQTYEQYF. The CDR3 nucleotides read TGTGCCATCCCCCTCCGGGAGCAGACCTACGAGCAGTACTTC.

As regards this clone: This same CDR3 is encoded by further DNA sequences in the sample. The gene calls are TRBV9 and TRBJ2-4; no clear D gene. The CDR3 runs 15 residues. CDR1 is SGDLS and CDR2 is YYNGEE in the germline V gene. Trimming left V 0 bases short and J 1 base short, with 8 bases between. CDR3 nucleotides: TGTGCCAGCAGCGTAGCTCCCGGGGCCAAAAACATTCAGTACTTC. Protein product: CASSVAPGAKNIQYF. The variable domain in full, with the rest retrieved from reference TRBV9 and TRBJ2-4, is DSGVTQTPKHLITATGQRVTLRCSPRSGDLSVYWYQQSLDQGLQFLIQYYNGEERAKGNILERFSAQQFPDLHSELNLSSLELGDSALYFCASSVAPGAKNIQYFGAGTRLSVL.

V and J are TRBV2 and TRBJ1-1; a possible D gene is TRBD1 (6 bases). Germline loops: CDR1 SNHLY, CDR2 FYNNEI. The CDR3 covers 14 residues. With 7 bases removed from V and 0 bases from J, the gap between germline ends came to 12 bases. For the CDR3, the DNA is TGTGCCAGCACATTACAGGGCATGAACACTGAAGCTTTCTTT. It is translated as CASTLQGMNTEAFF.

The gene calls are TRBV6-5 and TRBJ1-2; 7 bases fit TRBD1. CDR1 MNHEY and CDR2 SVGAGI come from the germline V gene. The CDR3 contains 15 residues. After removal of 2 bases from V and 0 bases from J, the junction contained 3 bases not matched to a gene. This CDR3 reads CASSYGTEPNYGYTF. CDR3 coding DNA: TGTGCCAGCAGTTACGGGACAGAGCCTAACTATGGCTACACCTTC.

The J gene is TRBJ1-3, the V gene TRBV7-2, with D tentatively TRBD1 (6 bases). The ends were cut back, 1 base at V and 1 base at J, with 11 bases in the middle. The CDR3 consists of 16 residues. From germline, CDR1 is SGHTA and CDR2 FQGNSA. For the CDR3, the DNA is TGTGCCAGCAGCTTAGTTACAGGGAGTTCTGGAAACACCATATATTTT. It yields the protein CASSLVTGSSGNTIYF.

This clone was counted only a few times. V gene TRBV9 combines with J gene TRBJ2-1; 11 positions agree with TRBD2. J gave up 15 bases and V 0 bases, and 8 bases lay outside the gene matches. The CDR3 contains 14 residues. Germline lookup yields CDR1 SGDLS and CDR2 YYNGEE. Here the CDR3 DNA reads TGTGCCAGCAGCGTAGAAACGGCTAGCGGGAGGTTGTTCTTC. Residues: CASSVETASGRLFF.

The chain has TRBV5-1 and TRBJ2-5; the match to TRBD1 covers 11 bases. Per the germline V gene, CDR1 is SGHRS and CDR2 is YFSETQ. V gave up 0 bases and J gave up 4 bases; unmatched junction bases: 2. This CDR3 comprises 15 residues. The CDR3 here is CASSLEDRGLETQYF. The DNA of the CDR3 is TGCGCCAGCAGCTTGGAGGACAGGGGGCTAGAGACCCAGTACTTC.

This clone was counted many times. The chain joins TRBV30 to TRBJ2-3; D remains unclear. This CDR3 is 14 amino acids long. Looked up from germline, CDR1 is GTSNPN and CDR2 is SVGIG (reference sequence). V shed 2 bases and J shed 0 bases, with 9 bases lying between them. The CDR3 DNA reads TGTGCCTGGAGTTTTCTTTCTAGCACAGATACGCAGTATTTT. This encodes CAWSFLSSTDTQYF.

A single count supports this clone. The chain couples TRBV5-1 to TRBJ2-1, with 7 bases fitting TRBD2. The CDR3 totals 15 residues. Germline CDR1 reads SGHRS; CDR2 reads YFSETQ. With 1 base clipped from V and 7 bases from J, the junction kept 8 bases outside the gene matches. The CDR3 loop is CASSLLAASANEQFF. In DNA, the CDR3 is TGCGCCAGCAGCTTGCTAGCGGCAAGCGCAAATGAGCAGTTCTTC.